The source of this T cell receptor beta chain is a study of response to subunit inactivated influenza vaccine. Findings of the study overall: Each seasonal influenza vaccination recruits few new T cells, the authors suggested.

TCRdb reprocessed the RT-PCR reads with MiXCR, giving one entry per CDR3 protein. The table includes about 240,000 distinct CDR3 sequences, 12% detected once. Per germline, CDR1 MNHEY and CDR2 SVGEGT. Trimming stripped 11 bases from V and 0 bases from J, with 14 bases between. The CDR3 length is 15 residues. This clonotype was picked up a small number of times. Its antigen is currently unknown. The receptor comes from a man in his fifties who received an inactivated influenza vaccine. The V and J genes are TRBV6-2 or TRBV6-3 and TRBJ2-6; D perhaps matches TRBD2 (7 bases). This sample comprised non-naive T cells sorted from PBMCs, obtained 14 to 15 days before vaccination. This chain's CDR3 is CAGTGGPSGANVLTF. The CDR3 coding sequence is TGTGCCGGCACCGGGGGGCCCTCTGGGGCCAACGTCCTGACTTTC.